This record covers a single T cell receptor beta chain. What it binds is not known. This sample stems from a study of T cell responses to AZD1222 COVID-19 vaccine. Study-level results: A rise in Spike-specific TCR breadth and depth followed two AZD1222 doses. Among the donors, most were white British and more were female, and clonal diversity was possibly underestimated.

TCRdb's table, derived via immunoSEQ multiplex PCR, lists solely in-frame clones and lacks some. The sample records around 100,000 clones, less than 85% being singletons. Germline CDR1 reads SGHDN; CDR2 reads FVKESK. V gave up 0 bases and J gave up 4 bases, with 6 bases separating them. The CDR3 totals 14 residues. The source material was peripheral blood, sampled 28 days after the second AZD1222 dose. The receptor's source is an adult who received the AZD1222 COVID-19 vaccine. The chain couples TRBV14 to TRBJ2-2; D is unclear. CDR3 region: CASSQELGTGELFF. The CDR3 coding sequence is TGTGCCAGCAGCCAAGAATTAGGCACCGGGGAGCTGTTTTTT.